The T cell receptor beta chain under discussion was sequenced for a study of CD8+ T cells in alopecia areata. The wider study: Administration of oral tofacitinib to treated patients was at 5 to 10 mg twice daily.

On this clone: Antigen: not known.

The study, taken as a whole, reports: TCR sharing across patients was less clear than in mice, possibly HLA-related. Affected scalp, especially in alopecia totalis/universalis, had a higher clonality than normal scalp did.

Following extraction, RNA underwent reverse transcription to cDNA, which served as the sequencing template. Some clones are missing from TCRdb's copy, which holds only in-frame ones; the method was immunoSEQ multiplex PCR. The repertoire holds about 140,000 clones, roughly 46% seen once, with roughly 0.99% in the top ten. From PBMCs, CD4+ and CD8+ T cells were sorted. Germline CDR1 reads KGHSH; CDR2 reads LQKENI. This CDR3 region has 12 residues. V was trimmed by 3 bases and J by 5 bases, leaving 7 bases between them. The sequencing used CD4+ T cells sorted from blood, collected at week 0. The V gene is TRBV18, the J gene TRBJ2-5; no reliable D call. The sequence derives from a human donor with alopecia areata. Written as DNA, the CDR3 is TGTGCCAGCTCACCTAGGGATGAGACCCAGTACTTC. The encoded protein is CASSPRDETQYF.